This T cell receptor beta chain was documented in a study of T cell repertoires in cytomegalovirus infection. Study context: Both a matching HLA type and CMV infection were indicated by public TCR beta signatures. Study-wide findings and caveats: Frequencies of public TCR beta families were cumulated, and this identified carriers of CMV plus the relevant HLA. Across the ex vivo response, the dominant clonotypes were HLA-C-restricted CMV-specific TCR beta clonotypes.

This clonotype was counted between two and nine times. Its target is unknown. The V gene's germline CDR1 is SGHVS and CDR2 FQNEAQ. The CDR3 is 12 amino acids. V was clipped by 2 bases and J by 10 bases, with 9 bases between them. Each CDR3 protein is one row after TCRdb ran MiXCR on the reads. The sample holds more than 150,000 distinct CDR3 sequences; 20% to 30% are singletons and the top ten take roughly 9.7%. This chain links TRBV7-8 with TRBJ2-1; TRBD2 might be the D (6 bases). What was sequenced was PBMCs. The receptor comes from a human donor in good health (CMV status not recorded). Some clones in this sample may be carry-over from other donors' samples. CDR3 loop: CASSLRGLEQFF. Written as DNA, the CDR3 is TGTGCCAGCAGCTTAAGGGGACTCGAGCAGTTCTTC.